This T cell receptor beta chain was captured in a study of T-cell reconstitution after alpha-beta-depleted transplantation in children. Findings and limits, study-wide: The high TCRbeta diversity at day 60 in some patients came from surviving recipient T cells and thymic progenitors.

V was clipped by 3 bases and J by 10 bases; unmatched bases: 12. The CDR3 sequence is 15 residues long. CDR1 and CDR2 (germline): MNHEY, SMNVEV (reference sequence). Unique molecular identifiers were incorporated into the prepared TCRbeta library. TCRdb reprocessed the PCR reads with MiXCR, giving one entry per CDR3 protein. The sample shows 700,000 or so distinct CDR3 sequences, about 12% of them seen only once. This clonotype was observed a handful of times. As yet, its antigen is unknown. This chain joins TRBV27 and TRBJ2-1, with TRBD2 identical over 7 bases. The material was PBMCs, obtained before TCRalphabeta/CD19-depleted stem cell transplant. This TCR derives from a girl aged 2 to 10 with congenital amegakaryocytic thrombocytopenia, due to receive a stem cell transplant. The CDR3 bases are TGTGCCAGCAGTTTGACGGGAGGTCCCCTATGGGAGCAGTTCTTC. Protein product: CASSLTGGPLWEQFF.